These 19 T cell receptor beta chains came from one sample sequenced in a study of identical twins listed by TCRdb under 2016. Libraries were prepared through 5' RACE. Sequencing was carried out with an Illumina HiSeq 2000. TCRdb itself trimmed the public reads at Q25 with fastp, ran MiXCR and retained productive beta chains. Rows with a matching CDR3 protein are joined into one entry that keeps the most common DNA and genes. Present in this sample are about 890,000 distinct CDR3 sequences, around 12% of which were seen just once. 1.5% to 2% of the sample goes to the ten largest clones. This sample was shared with a second study, whose subject was yellow fever vaccine responses in identical twins.

The sequencing sample was made of PBMCs. The receptor source for this set is a woman aged 18-29 years in good health.

The chain employs TRBV6-1 and TRBJ1-3, with 7 bases identical to TRBD1. The CDR3 runs to 16 residues. Trimming cost V 6 bases and J 2 bases; bases outside gene matches: 10. Germline assignment: CDR1 MNHNS and CDR2 SASEGT. CDR3 protein: CASRDTGASTGNTIYF. DNA for the CDR3: TGTGCCAGCAGGGATACAGGGGCTTCAACTGGAAACACCATATATTTT.

This clonotype was found many times. The gene calls are TRBV12-3 or TRBV12-4 and TRBJ2-2, with 9 bases fitting TRBD2. The CDR3 runs to 17 residues. With 5 bases clipped from V and 7 bases from J, the junction kept 14 bases outside the gene matches. CDR3 loop: CASSGVLAGPLSGELFF. Here the CDR3 DNA reads TGTGCCAGCAGTGGGGTCCTAGCGGGACCCCTCAGCGGGGAGCTGTTTTTT.

The V gene is TRBV6-2 or TRBV6-3, the J gene TRBJ2-7; D remains ambiguous. In germline, CDR1 is MNHEY, CDR2 SVGEGT. The length of the CDR3 is 15 residues. The V end was cut by 6 bases, the J end by 1 base, with 16 bases between. The CDR3 DNA reads TGTGCCAGCAGCTTACACTCCTCCCCATCCTACGAGCAGTACGTC. This gives the protein CASSLHSSPSYEQYV.

This clonotype was seen only a few times. The V call is TRBV4-1, the J call TRBJ2-5; D gene ambiguous. Germline V gives CDR1 MGHRA, CDR2 YSYEKL. There are 17 residues in the CDR3. V was cut by 1 base and J by 2 bases, with 17 bases left in between. CDR3 in amino acids: CASSQGGLGSLQETQYF. DNA of the CDR3: TGCGCCAGCAGCCAAGGGGGTCTGGGTTCATTGCAAGAGACCCAGTACTTC.

This rearrangement joins TRBV27 to TRBJ2-7; TRBD2 is a possible D gene (5 bases). Germline V CDR1 and CDR2: MNHEY, SMNVEV (reference sequence). V gave up 5 bases and J gave up 0 bases, with 14 bases separating them. The CDR3 sequence is 15 residues long. The CDR3 region has the DNA TGTGCCAGCAGTCTACGGGGAACTCTCTCCTACGAGCAGTACTTC. Encoded protein: CASSLRGTLSYEQYF.

The rearrangement uses TRBV3-1 and TRBJ2-1; D remains unclear. V lost 3 bases and J 9 bases, leaving 9 bases between the germline ends. The V gene's germline CDR1 is LGHDT and CDR2 YNNKEL (reference sequence). The CDR3 extends over 12 amino acids. The CDR3 sequence: CASSQPQSEQFF. The CDR3 region has the DNA TGTGCCAGCAGCCAGCCCCAAAGTGAGCAGTTCTTC.

This chain links TRBV12-3 or TRBV12-4 with TRBJ2-2; no definite D call. The V end lost 3 bases, the J end lost 4 bases, and 12 bases lay between the germline ends. The CDR3 loop spans 15 amino acids. Written as DNA, the CDR3 is TGTGCCAGCAGTTTGAGAGAGAGTGGCACCGGGGAGCTGTTTTTT. Translating gives CASSLRESGTGELFF.

The chain couples TRBV4-2 to TRBJ1-1, with D unresolved. This CDR3 comprises 13 residues. CDR1 is LGHNA, CDR2 YNFKEQ, per germline. V was cut by 0 bases and J by 6 bases, with 8 bases left in between. CDR3 DNA: TGTGCCAGCAGCCAAGATGGTGGTTCTGAAGCTTTCTTT. It is translated as CASSQDGGSEAFF.

The chain carries TRBV20-1 and TRBJ2-7; 9 positions agree with TRBD2. J was trimmed by 5 bases and V by 5 bases; bases with no gene match: 10. CDR1 and CDR2 from the germline V gene are DFQATT and SNEGSKA (reference sequence). CDR3 length equals 14 residues. The CDR3 nucleotides are TGCAGTGCTTGGACCGGGACTAGCAACCACGAGCAGTACTTC. The encoded protein is CSAWTGTSNHEQYF.

The chain combines TRBV6-1 with TRBJ2-7, with D perhaps given as TRBD1 or TRBD2 (5 bases each). With 0 bases removed from V and 0 bases from J, the gap between germline ends came to 18 bases. This CDR3 contains 18 residues. Per germline, CDR1 MNHNS and CDR2 SASEGT. CDR3 nucleotides: TGTGCCAGCAGTGAAGCGCACCAGGGACCTGGAAGCTCCTACGAGCAGTACGTC. It is translated as CASSEAHQGPGSSYEQYV.

There are a few counts of this clonotype. The rearrangement joins TRBV9 to TRBJ2-5, with TRBD2 matching 12 bases. This CDR3 has 16 amino acids. J lost 1 base, V lost 3 bases, and 4 bases had no gene match. Looked up from germline, CDR1 is SGDLS and CDR2 is YYNGEE. The CDR3 DNA reads TGTGCCAGCAGCGAAGGACTAGCGGGATCCCAAGAGACCCAGTACTTC. It translates to CASSEGLAGSQETQYF. Drawing the rest from reference TRBV9 and TRBJ2-5, the complete variable domain is DSGVTQTPKHLITATGQRVTLRCSPRSGDLSVYWYQQSLDQGLQFLIQYYNGEERAKGNILERFSAQQFPDLHSELNLSSLELGDSALYFCASSEGLAGSQETQYFGPGTRLLVL.

This clonotype was detected only a few times. The rearrangement uses TRBV3-1 and TRBJ2-7; D is possibly TRBD1 (5 bases). This CDR3 has 16 residues. The germline CDR1 and CDR2 sequences are LGHDT and YNNKEL (reference sequence). V gave up 0 bases and J gave up 1 base, with 13 bases separating them. The CDR3 spells CASSQDLRTLSYEQYF. The DNA of the CDR3 is TGTGCCAGCAGCCAAGATCTGAGGACACTATCCTACGAGCAGTACTTC.

This clonotype was counted ten times or more. The chain uses TRBV18 and TRBJ2-3; tentative D call: TRBD2 (6 bases). CDR3 length equals 16 residues. CDR1 and CDR2 from the germline V gene are KGHSH and LQKENI. Trimming removed 0 bases at V and 5 bases at J, with 15 bases between. CDR3 DNA: TGTGCCAGCTCACCACCCGGTCTAGCGTCCGTAGATACGCAGTATTTT. Translating it yields CASSPPGLASVDTQYF.

The sample holds a few counts of this clonotype. The V gene is TRBV19, the J gene TRBJ2-1; 10 bases align to TRBD2. V gave up 5 bases and J gave up 6 bases; unmatched junction bases: 16. This CDR3 is 18 amino acids long. CDR1 and CDR2 (germline): LNHDA, SQIVND (reference sequence). CDR3 in amino acids: CASSGWSSGSSFGNEQFF. The CDR3 coding sequence is TGTGCCAGTAGTGGATGGTCTAGCGGGAGCTCTTTCGGCAATGAGCAGTTCTTC.

This clonotype has a count of ten or more. V is TRBV3-1 and J is TRBJ2-1; 13 bases fit TRBD2. CDR1 LGHDT and CDR2 YNNKEL come from the germline V gene (reference sequence). CDR3 length: 15 amino acids. V trimming: 2 bases; J trimming: 8 bases; junction bases outside the gene matches: 3. CDR3 amino acids: CASSQTSGGDDEQFF. The CDR3 nucleotides are TGTGCCAGCAGCCAAACTAGCGGGGGGGATGATGAGCAGTTCTTC.

This clonotype was detected a few times. J is TRBJ2-7 and V is TRBV6-5; 7 nucleotides match TRBD2. This CDR3 is built from 15 residues. The ends lost 2 bases at V and 6 bases at J; junction bases unmatched: 10. Germline CDR1 reads MNHEY; CDR2 reads SVGAGI. The CDR3 DNA sequence: TGTGCCAGCAGTTACAAGCGGGGTGGAGGAGGCGAGCAGTACTTC. Amino acid sequence: CASSYKRGGGGEQYF.

The chain is built from TRBV2 and TRBJ2-4, with no clear D. Germline CDR1 SNHLY, CDR2 FYNNEI. The V end lost 3 bases, the J end lost 8 bases, and 17 bases lay between the germline ends. The CDR3 is 15 residues long. CDR3 in DNA: TGTGCCAGCAGTGACTTGGCCTTAGGGTGGCACATTCAGTACTTC. Protein: CASSDLALGWHIQYF.

This clonotype was counted at least ten times. V is TRBV12-3 or TRBV12-4 and J is TRBJ1-1; weak D call: TRBD1 (5 bases). The CDR3 spans 13 residues. Trimming took 8 bases from V and 1 from J, leaving 11 bases between them. This chain's CDR3 is CASRGEGNTEAFF. For the CDR3, the DNA is TGTGCCAGCCGGGGGGAGGGGAACACTGAAGCTTTCTTT.

This clonotype appeared a few times. The chain is built from TRBV4-1 and TRBJ2-1, with D perhaps matching TRBD1 (5 bases). The CDR3 runs 13 residues. The V end lost 4 bases, the J end lost 8 bases, and 12 bases lay between the germline ends. The germline V gene encodes CDR1 MGHRA and CDR2 YSYEKL. The CDR3 sequence: CASSRPGYDEQFF. The CDR3 DNA reads as TGCGCCAGCAGCCGCCCAGGGTATGATGAGCAGTTCTTC.